The 14 T cell receptor beta chains below all came from one sample that was sequenced in a study of post-analysis software for immune sequencing data. No cognate antigen is known for these TCRs. General study results and limits: The study found TRBV5-6, TRBV5-1 and TRBV20-1 among roughly 5 TRBV segments more frequent in patients than controls.

The library was made from cDNA and included unique molecular identifiers. Via MiXCR, TCRdb re-called the PCR reads, giving one row per CDR3 protein. Among approximately 180,000 distinct CDR3 sequences listed, about 29% were seen once. Material: blood. The receptors stem from a girl aged 10-17 years with multiple sclerosis.

This clonotype showed up many times. This chain connects TRBV25-1 to TRBJ2-1; TRBD1 agrees at 8 bases. Germline CDR1 MGHDK, CDR2 SYGVNS. CDR3 length equals 15 residues. J lost 6 bases, V lost 3 bases, and 7 bases had no gene match. This CDR3 reads CASSDPTGAGNEQFF. The CDR3 region has the DNA TGTGCCAGCAGTGACCCGACAGGGGCGGGCAATGAGCAGTTCTTC.

As concerns this clonotype: Since a much larger clone is just one base distant, this may be a read error. This rearrangement joins TRBV20-1 to TRBJ2-5, with 7 positions matching TRBD2. V trimming: 3 bases; J trimming: 11 bases; junction bases outside the gene matches: 12. The CDR3 runs 13 residues. Germline values: CDR1 DFQATT, CDR2 SNEGSKA (reference sequence). CDR3 nucleotide sequence: TGCAGTGCTAGTTTCCGGGACTACAATGAGCAGTACTTC. Its protein is CSASFRDYNEQYF.

The chain carries TRBV5-1 and TRBJ2-3; TRBD1 might be the D (6 bases). The CDR3 is made up of 13 amino acids. Trimming took 4 bases from V and 4 from J, leaving 10 bases between them. CDR1 and CDR2 from the germline V gene are SGHRS and YFSETQ. Written as DNA, the CDR3 is TGCGCCAGCAGCCTACGGACAGCAGATACGCAGTATTTT. Its translation: CASSLRTADTQYF. Full variable domain (remainder filled in from reference TRBV5-1 and TRBJ2-3): KAGVTQTPRYLIKTRGQQVTLSCSPISGHRSVSWYQQTPGQGLQFLFEYFSETQRNKGNFPGRFSGRQFSNSRSEMNVSTLELGDSALYLCASSLRTADTQYFGPGTRLTVL.

The table lists this clonotype with many counts. The chain links TRBV7-2 to TRBJ2-3; D is unclear. The CDR3 has 15 residues. Per the germline V gene, CDR1 is SGHTA and CDR2 is FQGNSA. V lost 1 base to trimming and J lost 2 bases, with 10 bases between them. The CDR3 coding sequence is TGTGCCAGCAGCTTAGATTTTGGGGACACAGATACGCAGTATTTT. It encodes CASSLDFGDTDTQYF.

In its sample, this clonotype was seen many times. The chain recombines TRBV18 with TRBJ2-7; 9 nucleotides agree with TRBD2. Germline CDR1 and CDR2: KGHSH and LQKENI. This CDR3 comprises 15 residues. The V and J ends lost 4 bases and 2 bases, in that order; junction bases with no gene match: 6. CDR3 in amino acids: CASSRGQRGAYEQYF. In DNA, the CDR3 is TGTGCCAGCTCACGGGGCCAGCGGGGGGCCTACGAGCAGTACTTC.

The V call is TRBV7-9, the J call TRBJ2-5; D unresolved. Germline CDR1 SEHNR, CDR2 FQNEAQ (reference sequence). The CDR3 length is 14 residues. Trimming shortened V by 5 bases and J by 5 bases, and 15 bases separated the two germline ends. The CDR3 DNA is TGTGCCAGCAGCCAACTACTCGTAGGGGAGACCCAGTACTTC. Its protein is CASSQLLVGETQYF.

This clonotype was counted many times. This rearrangement joins TRBV5-1 to TRBJ2-3; no reliable D call. The V gene lost 0 bases and the J gene lost 1 base, with 9 bases spanning the gap. Germline V CDR1 and CDR2: SGHRS, YFSETQ. This CDR3 is 15 amino acids long. Here the CDR3 DNA reads TGCGCCAGCAGCTTGGAGTCGGTCCGCACAGATACGCAGTATTTT. Protein sequence: CASSLESVRTDTQYF.

This sequence joins TRBV14 and TRBJ2-5, with D possibly matching TRBD2 (6 bases). The J call may be incorrect, as the DNA end agrees better with TRBJ2-7. Germline CDR1 is SGHDN and CDR2 is FVKESK. CDR3 length: 18 amino acids. CDR3 DNA sequence: TGTGCCAGCAGCACAAAGGGGACTTACACCGTGGGGATAGACGAGCAGTACTTC. It specifies CASSTKGTYTVGIDEQYF.

This clonotype was seen only once. A read error is possible here, since a much larger clone lies one base away. This chain connects TRBV7-9 to TRBJ2-7; D unclear. This CDR3 comprises 11 residues. Germline CDR1 reads SEHNR; CDR2 reads FQNEAQ (reference sequence). CDR3 DNA sequence: TGTTCCAGCAGCCCCAATTTGGACCAGTACTTC. It specifies CSSSPNLDQYF.

This chain joins TRBV7-2 and TRBJ2-3, with 7 nucleotides matching TRBD1. The V gene end was trimmed by 4 bases and the J gene end by 3 bases; junction bases not matched to a gene: 10. Per the germline V gene, CDR1 is SGHTA and CDR2 is FQGNSA. The CDR3 has 16 residues. Written as DNA, the CDR3 is TGTGCCAGCAGCTCCAGTGCGACAGGGTGGACAGATACGCAGTATTTT. Translated: CASSSSATGWTDTQYF.

The genes are TRBV25-1 and TRBJ2-7, with D possibly TRBD2 on 5 matching bases. The CDR3 consists of 16 residues. Between the trimmed V and J ends, which lost 5 bases and 5 bases, there was a span of 22 bases. Germline CDR1 and CDR2: MGHDK and SYGVNS. The CDR3 DNA follows: TGTGCCAGCAGTCCCCGCCGGGGTGGGTCCGAGGACGAGCAGTACTTC. Translation: CASSPRRGGSEDEQYF.

This clonotype was picked up a small number of times. The rearrangement joins TRBV12-3 or TRBV12-4 to TRBJ1-1; a possible D gene is TRBD1 (5 bases). Trimming removed 3 bases from V and 6 bases from J, with 14 bases in between. The CDR3 covers 14 residues. Here the CDR3 DNA reads TGTGCCAGCAGTTTTGAGGGCCAGGGCGCTGAAGCTTTCTTT. Translating gives CASSFEGQGAEAFF.

Comments on this clonotype: This may come from a read error, since a much larger clone is one base off. This chain connects TRBV18 to TRBJ2-1, with D possibly being TRBD1 (6 bases). Germline V gene lookup returns CDR1 KGHSH and CDR2 LQKENI. This CDR3 comprises 13 residues. The CDR3 DNA reads TGTGTCAGCTCCCCCACAGGGTTCAATGAGCAGTTCTTC. It encodes CVSSPTGFNEQFF.

The chain couples TRBV5-1 to TRBJ1-2; D is possibly TRBD1 (5 bases). This CDR3 is built from 13 residues. V was trimmed by 4 bases and J by 7 bases, leaving 14 bases between them. In germline, CDR1 is SGHRS, CDR2 YFSETQ. This CDR3 reads CASSPEGRGGYTF. In nucleotides, the CDR3 is TGCGCCAGCAGCCCTGAGGGGAGGGGTGGCTACACCTTC.